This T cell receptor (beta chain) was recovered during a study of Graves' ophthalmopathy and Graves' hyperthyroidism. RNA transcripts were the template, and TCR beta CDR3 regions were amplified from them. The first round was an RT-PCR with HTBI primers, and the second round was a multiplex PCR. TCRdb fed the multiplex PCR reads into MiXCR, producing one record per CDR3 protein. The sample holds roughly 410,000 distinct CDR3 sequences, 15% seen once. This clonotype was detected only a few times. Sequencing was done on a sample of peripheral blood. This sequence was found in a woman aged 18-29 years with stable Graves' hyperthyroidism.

CDR3 residues: CASHGTGGLLNQPQHF. The CDR3 region has the DNA TGTGCCAGCCACGGGACAGGGGGCCTCCTCAATCAGCCCCAGCATTTT. The rearrangement links TRBV2 to TRBJ1-5, with 12 bases identical to TRBD1. The trim removed 8 bases at V and 3 bases at J, leaving 8 bases unmatched. Germline CDR1 reads SNHLY; CDR2 reads FYNNEI. CDR3 length: 16 amino acids.